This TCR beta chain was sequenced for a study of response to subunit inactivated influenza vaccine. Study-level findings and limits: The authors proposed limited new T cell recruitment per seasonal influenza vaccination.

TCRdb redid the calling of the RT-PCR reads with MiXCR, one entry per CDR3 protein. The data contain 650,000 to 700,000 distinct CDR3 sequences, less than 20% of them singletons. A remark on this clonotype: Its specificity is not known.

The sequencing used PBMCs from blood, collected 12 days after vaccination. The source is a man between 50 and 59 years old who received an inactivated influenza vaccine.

The CDR3 DNA reads TGCAGCGTTGACCCCTACAGGGGGTCATTCCGGAAGAACACTGAAGCTTTCTTT. Encoded protein: CSVDPYRGSFRKNTEAFF. The chain recombines TRBV29-1 with TRBJ1-1; 8 bases fit TRBD1. J lost 1 base, V lost 3 bases, and 16 bases had no gene match. The CDR3 totals 18 residues. Germline CDR1 SQVTM, CDR2 ANQGSEA.